The T cell receptor (beta chain) under discussion was sequenced for a study of blood T cell repertoires in COVID-19. Self-reported history from a screening survey and questionnaire set each donor's cohort. The table came from immunoSEQ multiplex PCR; TCRdb's copy has only in-frame clones and leaves some out. The profile shows 300,000 to 450,000 clones, approximately 87% of them singletons. V lost 5 bases, J lost 0 bases, and 10 bases stayed unmatched. The CDR3 loop spans 16 amino acids. Germline loops: CDR1 SGHRS, CDR2 YFSETQ. The sequenced sample was PBMCs or T cells enriched from blood (not recorded which). The receptor was derived from a man aged 25-40 years who had recovered from COVID-19. V usage is TRBV5-1 and J usage is TRBJ1-1; 7 bases match TRBD1. In DNA, the CDR3 is TGCGCCAGCAGACGGGACAGCGGTATAATGAACACTGAAGCTTTCTTT. Translating gives CASRRDSGIMNTEAFF.